The 24 T cell receptor beta chains below come from one sample, sequenced in a study of chemoradiotherapy in HPV16-positive cancers. The table came from immunoSEQ multiplex PCR; TCRdb's copy has only in-frame clones and leaves some out. The top ten clones hold 1.8% of a sample with approximately 11,000 clones, approximately 90% of them seen once. The sample in question was blood, obtained from a patient who underwent chemoradiotherapy. Receptors were obtained from a human donor with HPV-associated anogenital cancer.

This rearrangement joins TRBV5-8 to TRBJ1-5; possibly TRBD1 for D (6 bases). Trimming removed 4 bases from V and 3 bases from J, with 20 bases in between. This CDR3 is 17 amino acids long. From germline, CDR1 is SGHTS and CDR2 YDEGEE. In DNA, the CDR3 is TGTGCCAGCAGCCGCGTGGGGGGGGCCAGGCCCAATCAGCCCCAGCATTTT. Its translation: CASSRVGGARPNQPQHF.

V usage is TRBV13 and J usage is TRBJ1-2, with 8 positions matching TRBD1. The length of the CDR3 is 13 residues. The trim removed 3 bases at V and 8 bases at J, leaving 5 bases unmatched. The germline V gene has CDR1 PRHDT and CDR2 FYEKMQ (reference sequence). The CDR3 loop reads CASSLSDRAGYTF. The CDR3 DNA reads TGTGCCAGCAGCTTGTCGGACAGGGCCGGCTACACCTTC.

This rearrangement joins TRBV5-6 to TRBJ2-7; D is unclear. CDR1 is SGHDT, CDR2 YYEEEE, per germline. V was clipped by 4 bases and J by 5 bases, with 7 bases between them. The CDR3 totals 11 residues. CDR3 DNA: TGTGCCAGCAGCCTCGAAGACGAGCAGTACTTC. Protein product: CASSLEDEQYF.

The rearrangement joins TRBV6-5 to TRBJ2-5, with 11 nucleotides matching TRBD1. Per germline, CDR1 MNHEY and CDR2 SVGAGI. CDR3 length: 15 residues. The V segment lost 6 bases and the J segment 5 bases; nucleotides outside the gene matches: 8. This chain's CDR3 is CASRSTGQGGETQYF. The CDR3 DNA follows: TGTGCCAGCAGATCGACGGGACAGGGGGGTGAGACCCAGTACTTC.

This chain uses TRBV5-4 with TRBJ2-7; D gene ambiguous. Germline V gives CDR1 SGHNT, CDR2 YYREEE (reference sequence). CDR3 length: 12 residues. The ends were cut back, 4 bases at V and 2 bases at J, with 7 bases in the middle. The CDR3, as DNA: TGTGCCAGCAGCCGTGGGACCTACGAGCAGTACTTC. Amino acids: CASSRGTYEQYF.

The CDR3 DNA follows: TGCGCCAGCAGCTTGGGCCTGGAGCCAACCCCTCAAAATGAAAAACTGTTTTTT. Its protein is CASSLGLEPTPQNEKLFF. The chain recombines TRBV5-1 with TRBJ1-4, with D uncertain. The germline V and J ends were trimmed by 0 bases and 5 bases, with 20 bases remaining between them. CDR1 SGHRS and CDR2 YFSETQ come from the germline V gene. This CDR3 region has 18 residues.

The rearrangement links TRBV5-1 to TRBJ1-2; D ambiguous. There are 14 residues in the CDR3. Per germline, CDR1 SGHRS and CDR2 YFSETQ. V was cut by 3 bases and J by 4 bases, with 13 bases left in between. CDR3 residues: CASSSSPSGYGYTF. In DNA form, the CDR3 reads TGCGCCAGCAGCTCCTCTCCAAGTGGCTATGGCTACACCTTC.

This chain uses TRBV9 with TRBJ2-1, with 11 bases that match TRBD2. V trimming: 2 bases; J trimming: 9 bases; junction bases outside the gene matches: 7. The germline V gene encodes CDR1 SGDLS and CDR2 YYNGEE. This CDR3 has 15 amino acids. DNA for the CDR3: TGTGCCAGCAGCGTCCCTAGCGGGGGGCCCGCTGAGCAGTTCTTC. It is translated as CASSVPSGGPAEQFF.

V gene TRBV4-1 combines with J gene TRBJ1-1; D is undetermined. CDR3 size: 15 residues. Trimming took off 1 base at V and 4 bases at J, with 13 bases between the two ends. CDR1 and CDR2 from the germline V gene are MGHRA and YSYEKL. Here the CDR3 DNA reads TGCGCCAGCAGCCAAGTCTGGGGTAAGAGCACTGAAGCTTTCTTT. It encodes CASSQVWGKSTEAFF.

CDR3 in amino acids: CASSLEGGPGYEQYF. In nucleotides, the CDR3 is TGTGCCAGCAGCTTAGAGGGGGGACCGGGCTACGAGCAGTACTTC. The chain couples TRBV7-8 to TRBJ2-7, with D tentatively TRBD1 or TRBD2 (6 bases each). CDR1 and CDR2 from the germline V gene are SGHVS and FQNEAQ. There are 15 residues in the CDR3. V was cut by 1 base and J by 3 bases, with 13 bases left in between.

V and J are TRBV2 and TRBJ2-7; tentatively, D is TRBD1 (6 bases). The V gene's germline CDR1 is SNHLY and CDR2 FYNNEI. This CDR3 is built from 15 residues. Trimming cost V 2 bases and J 2 bases, with 13 bases left between them. Here the CDR3 reads CASSEPARGTYEQYF. The CDR3 DNA sequence: TGTGCCAGCAGTGAACCGGCCAGGGGAACCTACGAGCAGTACTTC. Full variable domain (rest looked up from reference TRBV2 and TRBJ2-7): EPEVTQTPSHQVTQMGQEVILRCVPISNHLYFYWYRQILGQKVEFLVSFYNNEISEKSEIFDDQFSVERPDGSNFTLKIRSTKLEDSAMYFCASSEPARGTYEQYFGPGTRLTVT.

This clone was counted once. This sequence joins TRBV5-1 and TRBJ2-1; 11 nucleotides line up with TRBD2. V was clipped by 1 base and J by 6 bases; unmatched bases: 3. There are 15 residues in the CDR3. Germline loops: CDR1 SGHRS, CDR2 YFSETQ. The CDR3 spells CASSLSSGGSNEQFF. The CDR3 bases are TGCGCCAGCAGCTTGTCTAGCGGGGGGTCCAATGAGCAGTTCTTC.

V and J are TRBV5-1 and TRBJ1-3, with D tentatively TRBD1 (6 bases). CDR1 is SGHRS and CDR2 is YFSETQ in the germline V gene. This CDR3 is built from 14 residues. V lost 5 bases and J lost 0, with 9 bases in between. CDR3 protein: CASSQGFSGNTIYF. The CDR3 coding sequence is TGCGCCAGCAGTCAGGGGTTCTCTGGAAACACCATATATTTT.

The chain joins TRBV2 to TRBJ1-5; 9 bases agree with TRBD1. The germline V gene has CDR1 SNHLY and CDR2 FYNNEI. The CDR3 is 15 amino acids. V shed 5 bases, J shed 3 bases, and the junction held 5 bases outside the gene matches. The chain's CDR3 is CASSQGTGTNQPQHF. Here the CDR3 DNA reads TGTGCCAGCAGTCAGGGGACAGGGACCAATCAGCCCCAGCATTTT. Full variable domain (remainder filled in from reference TRBV2 and TRBJ1-5): EPEVTQTPSHQVTQMGQEVILRCVPISNHLYFYWYRQILGQKVEFLVSFYNNEISEKSEIFDDQFSVERPDGSNFTLKIRSTKLEDSAMYFCASSQGTGTNQPQHFGDGTRLSIL.

The chain joins TRBV28 to TRBJ1-2; D uncertain. This CDR3 is built from 14 residues. Trimming shortened V by 2 bases and J by 3 bases, and 10 bases separated the two germline ends. Per germline, CDR1 MDHEN and CDR2 SYDVKM. The CDR3 loop reads CASSLGGNHYGYTF. Here the CDR3 DNA reads TGTGCCAGCAGTTTAGGAGGGAACCACTATGGCTACACCTTC.

The V gene is TRBV14, the J gene TRBJ2-7; D remains ambiguous. The CDR3 sequence is 17 residues long. In germline, CDR1 is SGHDN, CDR2 FVKESK. V was trimmed by 3 bases and J by 3 bases, leaving 21 bases between them. In DNA form, the CDR3 reads TGTGCCAGCAGCCAGAGAACCGAAGGCGACACCTTCTACGAGCAGTACTTC. It specifies CASSQRTEGDTFYEQYF.

The chain carries TRBV9 and TRBJ1-1; weak D call: TRBD1 (5 bases). This CDR3 comprises 17 residues. V lost 3 bases and J 1 base, leaving 19 bases between the germline ends. Germline V CDR1 and CDR2: SGDLS, YYNGEE. This chain's CDR3 is CASSEPPGFSGNTEAFF. The CDR3 nucleotides read TGTGCCAGCAGCGAACCACCAGGGTTCAGCGGGAACACTGAAGCTTTCTTT.

The chain joins TRBV19 to TRBJ1-5, with D possibly TRBD1 on 5 matching bases. The germline V gene encodes CDR1 LNHDA and CDR2 SQIVND (reference sequence). This CDR3 comprises 14 residues. Trimming pared 7 bases from V and 4 bases from J, leaving 14 bases between. CDR3 residues: CASTVRGRNQPQHF. For the CDR3, the DNA is TGTGCCAGTACCGTGAGGGGACGGAATCAGCCCCAGCATTTT. The full variable domain, its missing parts supplied by reference TRBV19 and TRBJ1-5, is DGGITQSPKYLFRKEGQNVTLSCEQNLNHDAMYWYRQDPGQGLRLIYYSQIVNDFQKGDIAEGYSVSREKKESFPLTVTSAQKNPTAFYLCASTVRGRNQPQHFGDGTRLSIL.

V and J are TRBV6-6 and TRBJ2-7; the match to TRBD2 covers 7 bases. CDR1 and CDR2 from the germline V gene are MNHNY and SVGAGI (reference sequence). CDR3 length: 11 residues. J lost 5 bases, V lost 6 bases, and 1 base had no gene match. The DNA of the CDR3 is TGTGCCAGCAGGGGAGGGCACGAGCAGTACTTC. Its translation is CASRGGHEQYF.

CDR3 loop: CASRGAGGTEAFF. Written as DNA, the CDR3 is TGTGCCAGCAGAGGAGCAGGTGGAACTGAAGCTTTCTTT. The chain carries TRBV6-1 and TRBJ1-1; D ambiguous. Germline V CDR1 and CDR2: MNHNS, SASEGT. The CDR3 contains 13 residues. Deletions cut 6 bases from V and 5 bases from J, with 13 bases between.

The rearrangement joins TRBV18 to TRBJ2-3, with 9 bases aligning to TRBD2. The CDR3 sequence is 16 residues long. V shed 3 bases and J 5 bases; nucleotides not matched to a gene: 9. Germline V gene data show CDR1 as KGHSH and CDR2 as LQKENI. The CDR3 loop is CASSPIARGGQDTQYF. As DNA, the CDR3 is TGTGCCAGCTCACCGATAGCGCGGGGGGGCCAAGATACGCAGTATTTT.

This rearrangement joins TRBV4-1 to TRBJ2-7; D possibly corresponds to TRBD1 (6 bases). Trimming pared 1 base from V and 2 bases from J, leaving 18 bases between. Looked up from germline, CDR1 is MGHRA and CDR2 is YSYEKL. The CDR3 consists of 17 residues. The CDR3 loop reads CASSQAGGQIGAYEQYF. CDR3 in DNA: TGCGCCAGCAGCCAAGCTGGGGGACAAATAGGGGCCTACGAGCAGTACTTC.

This clone has only one observation. This chain links TRBV19 with TRBJ1-2, with a weak D call TRBD1 (5 bases). The ends were cut back, 1 base at V and 2 bases at J, with 11 bases in the middle. CDR3 length equals 15 residues. The germline CDR1 and CDR2 sequences are LNHDA and SQIVND (reference sequence). The CDR3 region has the DNA TGTGCCAGTAGTATAGGGCAGGGCAGGAACTATGGCTACACCTTC. It codes for CASSIGQGRNYGYTF.

The chain combines TRBV7-9 with TRBJ2-3; D gene ambiguous. There are 12 residues in the CDR3. V lost 4 bases and J 6 bases, leaving 8 bases between the germline ends. CDR1 is SEHNR, CDR2 FQNEAQ, per germline (reference sequence). The CDR3 protein is CASSWKQDTQYF. In DNA form, the CDR3 reads TGTGCCAGCAGCTGGAAGCAGGATACGCAGTATTTT.